Sequencing of this TCR beta chain was carried out in a study of regulatory T cells in long-lasting Graves disease. Study-level background: The antithyroid drugs taken by newly diagnosed Graves' patients had been used for under 3 months.

This clonotype was counted many times. The CDR3 spans 14 residues. V dropped 6 bases and J dropped 0; count of bases not matched to a gene: 4. Per germline, CDR1 DFQATT and CDR2 SNEGSKA (reference sequence). Time point denoted: newly diagnosed GD, antithyroid drugs for less than 3 months. RNA from PBMCs was the source of the TCR library. Sequencing libraries for TCR beta were prepared with iRepertoire HTBI primers and Arm-PCR of CDR3 regions. Each CDR3 protein is one row after TCRdb ran MiXCR on the multiplex PCR reads. The table shows about 320,000 distinct CDR3 sequences, with 15% to 20% occurring only once.

The V gene is TRBV20-1, the J gene TRBJ1-4; the match to TRBD1 covers 7 bases. The sequences come from peripheral blood mononuclear cells (PBMCs), collected at new diagnosis, from a patient treated with antithyroid drugs. The receptor was derived from a female donor with Graves disease. The CDR3 loop is CSAAGQATNEKLFF. The CDR3, as DNA: TGCAGTGCGGCCGGACAGGCAACTAATGAAAAACTGTTTTTT.